The clone carrying this TCR beta chain appeared a single time. Its antigen is still unknown. Aged roughly 6 to 90, donors were systemically healthy Caucasians from Russia. Donors each provided around 9 milliliters of peripheral blood. Per-sample yields of isolated PBMCs were at least 6.5 million. The CDR3 sequence is 16 residues long. V lost 4 bases to trimming and J lost 2 bases; unmatched junction nucleotides: 7. Germline assignment: CDR1 SGHRS and CDR2 YFSETQ. This sample is drawn from a study of blood T cells in healthy people across ages. Notes on the study in general: Unknown donor CMV status possibly confounded expanded clonotype changes.

Primed by a sample-barcoded 5' primer and a J-beta primer mix, a second PCR proceeded for about 6 to 11 cycles. TCRdb called the 5' RACE reads again in MiXCR, with one record for every CDR3 protein. Of approximately 800,000 distinct CDR3 sequences in the sample, about 55% were seen once. The clonotype originates from an elderly man in good health. Sequencing was performed on blood. The gene calls are TRBV5-1 and TRBJ2-1; 9 bases match TRBD2. The CDR3 DNA follows: TGCGCCAGCAGCCAGGCTAGCGGGGCCGCCTACAATGAGCAGTTCTTC. Translation gives CASSQASGAAYNEQFF.